This T cell receptor beta chain was recovered during a study of blood T cell repertoires in COVID-19. This clone was observed a single time. This CDR3 spans 17 amino acids. The germline V gene encodes CDR1 KGHSH and CDR2 LQKENI. Trimming cost V 1 base and J 3 bases; bases outside gene matches: 9. Authors' methods: For nucleated cells, counts were estimated from reference gene primer amplification. Sequenced by immunoSEQ multiplex PCR; TCRdb stores in-frame clones only, minus some. The D gene and trimming were derived from the DNA, and the V and J assignments and clone size from that table. This table holds 50,000 to 60,000 clones, under 85% found once.

This clonotype was sampled from a man aged 35 to 55 with acute or convalescent COVID-19. Input material: peripheral blood. The chain joins TRBV18 to TRBJ2-5; 9 bases map to TRBD1. The CDR3: CASSPLTNRGPEETQYF. The DNA of the CDR3 is TGTGCCAGCTCACCACTGACAAACAGGGGGCCCGAAGAGACCCAGTACTTC. Supplemented by reference TRBV18 and TRBJ2-5, the full variable domain reads NAGVMQNPRHLVRRRGQEARLRCSPMKGHSHVYWYRQLPEEGLKFMVYLQKENIIDESGMPKERFSAEFPKEGPSILRIQQVVRGDSAAYFCASSPLTNRGPEETQYFGPGTRLLVL.